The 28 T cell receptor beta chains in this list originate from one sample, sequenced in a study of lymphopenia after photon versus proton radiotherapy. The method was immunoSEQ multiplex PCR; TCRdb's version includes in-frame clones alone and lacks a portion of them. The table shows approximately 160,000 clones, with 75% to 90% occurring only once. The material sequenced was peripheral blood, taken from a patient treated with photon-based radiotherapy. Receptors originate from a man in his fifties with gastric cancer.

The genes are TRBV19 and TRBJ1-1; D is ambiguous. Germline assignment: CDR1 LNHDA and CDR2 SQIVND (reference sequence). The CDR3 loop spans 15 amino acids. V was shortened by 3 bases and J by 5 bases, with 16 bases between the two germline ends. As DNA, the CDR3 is TGTGCCAGTAGTATGAGCGGGCTGATCAGAACTGAAGCTTTCTTT. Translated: CASSMSGLIRTEAFF.

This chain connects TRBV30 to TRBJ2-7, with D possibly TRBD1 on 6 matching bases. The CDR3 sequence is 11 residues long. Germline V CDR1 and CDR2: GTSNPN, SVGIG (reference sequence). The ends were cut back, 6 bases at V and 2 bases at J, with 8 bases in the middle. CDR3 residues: CACRTAYEQYF. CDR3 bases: TGTGCCTGTCGGACAGCCTACGAGCAGTACTTC.

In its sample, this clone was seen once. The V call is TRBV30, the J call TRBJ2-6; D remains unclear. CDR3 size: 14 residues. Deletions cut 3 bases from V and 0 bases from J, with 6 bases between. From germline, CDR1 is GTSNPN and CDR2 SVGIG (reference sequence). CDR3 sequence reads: CAWRARSGANVLTF. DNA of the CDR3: TGTGCCTGGAGGGCTCGCTCTGGGGCCAACGTCCTGACTTTC.

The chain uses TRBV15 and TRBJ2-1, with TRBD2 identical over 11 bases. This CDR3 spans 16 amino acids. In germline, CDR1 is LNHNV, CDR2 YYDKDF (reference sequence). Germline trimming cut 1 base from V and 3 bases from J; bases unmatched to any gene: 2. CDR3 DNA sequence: TGTGCCACCAGCAGAGTAGCGGGAGGGGGCTACAATGAGCAGTTCTTC. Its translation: CATSRVAGGGYNEQFF. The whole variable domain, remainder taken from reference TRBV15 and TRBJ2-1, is DAMVIQNPRYQVTQFGKPVTLSCSQTLNHNVMYWYQQKSSQAPKLLFHYYDKDFNNEADTPDNFQSRRPNTSFCFLDIRSPGLGDTAMYLCATSRVAGGGYNEQFFGPGTRLTVL.

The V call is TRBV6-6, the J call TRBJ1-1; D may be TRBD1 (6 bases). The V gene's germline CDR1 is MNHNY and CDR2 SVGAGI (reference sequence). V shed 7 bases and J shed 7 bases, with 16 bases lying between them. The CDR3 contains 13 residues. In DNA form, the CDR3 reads TGTGCCAGCACCAAACAAGGGGGTAATGAAGCTTTCTTT. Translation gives CASTKQGGNEAFF.

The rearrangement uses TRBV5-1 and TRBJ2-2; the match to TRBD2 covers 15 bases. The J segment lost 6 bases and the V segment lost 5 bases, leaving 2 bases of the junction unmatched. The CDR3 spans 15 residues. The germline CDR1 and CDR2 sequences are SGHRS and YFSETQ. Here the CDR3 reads CASRGLAGGPGELFF. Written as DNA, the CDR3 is TGCGCCAGCAGGGGACTAGCGGGAGGACCCGGGGAGCTGTTTTTT.

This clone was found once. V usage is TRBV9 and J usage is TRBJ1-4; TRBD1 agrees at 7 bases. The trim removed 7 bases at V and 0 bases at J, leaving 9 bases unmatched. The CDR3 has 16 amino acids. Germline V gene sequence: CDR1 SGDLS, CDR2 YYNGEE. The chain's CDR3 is CASGGGSYATNEKLFF. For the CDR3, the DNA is TGTGCCAGCGGAGGGGGCTCCTATGCAACTAATGAAAAACTGTTTTTT. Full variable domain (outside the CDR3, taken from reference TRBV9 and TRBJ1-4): DSGVTQTPKHLITATGQRVTLRCSPRSGDLSVYWYQQSLDQGLQFLIQYYNGEERAKGNILERFSAQQFPDLHSELNLSSLELGDSALYFCASGGGSYATNEKLFFGSGTQLSVL.

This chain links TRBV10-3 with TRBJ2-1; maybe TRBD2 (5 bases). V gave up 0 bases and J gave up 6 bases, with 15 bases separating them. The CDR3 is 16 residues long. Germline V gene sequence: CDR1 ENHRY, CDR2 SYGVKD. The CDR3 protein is CAISESQVGNRNEQFF. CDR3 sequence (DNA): TGTGCCATCAGTGAGTCGCAGGTCGGGAACCGCAATGAGCAGTTCTTC.

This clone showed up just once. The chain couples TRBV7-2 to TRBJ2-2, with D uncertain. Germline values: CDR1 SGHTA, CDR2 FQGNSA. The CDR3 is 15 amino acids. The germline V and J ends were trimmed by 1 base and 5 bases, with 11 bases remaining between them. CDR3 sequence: CASSLDPGRTGELFF. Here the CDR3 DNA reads TGTGCCAGCAGCTTAGATCCAGGTCGTACCGGGGAGCTGTTTTTT.

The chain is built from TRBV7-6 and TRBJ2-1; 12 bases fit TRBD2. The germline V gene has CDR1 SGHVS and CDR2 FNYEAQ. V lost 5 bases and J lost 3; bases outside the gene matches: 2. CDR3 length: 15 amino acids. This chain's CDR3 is CASSTLAGGYNEQFF. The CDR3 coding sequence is TGTGCCAGCAGCACACTAGCGGGAGGCTACAATGAGCAGTTCTTC.

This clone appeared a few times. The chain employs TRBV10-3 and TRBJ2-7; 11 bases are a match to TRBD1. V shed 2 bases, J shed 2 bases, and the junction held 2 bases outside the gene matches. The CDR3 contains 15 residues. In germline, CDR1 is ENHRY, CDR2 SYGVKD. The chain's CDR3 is CAISEGDRGAYEQYF. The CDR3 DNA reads TGTGCCATCAGTGAGGGGGACAGGGGGGCCTACGAGCAGTACTTC.

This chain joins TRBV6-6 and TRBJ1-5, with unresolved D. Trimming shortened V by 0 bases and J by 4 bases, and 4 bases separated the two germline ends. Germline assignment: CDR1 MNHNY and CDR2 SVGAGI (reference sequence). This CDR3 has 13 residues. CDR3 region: CASSYSPNQPQHF. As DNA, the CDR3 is TGTGCCAGCAGTTACTCTCCTAATCAGCCCCAGCATTTT.

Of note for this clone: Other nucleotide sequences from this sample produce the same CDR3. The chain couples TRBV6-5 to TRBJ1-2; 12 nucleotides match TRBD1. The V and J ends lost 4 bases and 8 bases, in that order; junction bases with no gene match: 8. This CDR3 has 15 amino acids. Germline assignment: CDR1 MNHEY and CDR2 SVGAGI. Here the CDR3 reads CASSSPGQGARGYTF. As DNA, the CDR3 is TGTGCCAGCAGTTCTCCGGGACAGGGGGCGAGGGGCTACACCTTC.

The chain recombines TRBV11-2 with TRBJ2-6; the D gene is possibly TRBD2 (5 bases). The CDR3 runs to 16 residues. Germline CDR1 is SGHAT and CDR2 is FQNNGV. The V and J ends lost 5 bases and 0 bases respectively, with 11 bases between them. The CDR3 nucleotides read TGTGCCAGCAGCACGACTATTAGCTCTGGGGCCAACGTCCTGACTTTC. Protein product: CASSTTISSGANVLTF.

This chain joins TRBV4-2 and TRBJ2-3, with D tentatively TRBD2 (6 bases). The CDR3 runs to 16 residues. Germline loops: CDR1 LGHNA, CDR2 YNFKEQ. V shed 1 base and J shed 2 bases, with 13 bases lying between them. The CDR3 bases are TGTGCCAGCAGCCAAGCTCCGCGGGACCTCACAGATACGCAGTATTTT. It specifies CASSQAPRDLTDTQYF.

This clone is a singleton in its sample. DNA of the CDR3: TGCAGCGTACCGAGGACAGGCGCTTTCTATGGCTACACCTTC. Encoded protein: CSVPRTGAFYGYTF. The chain couples TRBV29-1 to TRBJ1-2, with TRBD1 matching over 7 bases. The CDR3 runs to 14 residues. Unmatched junction bases numbered 11, after V lost 6 bases and J lost 4 bases. From germline, CDR1 is SQVTM and CDR2 ANQGSEA.

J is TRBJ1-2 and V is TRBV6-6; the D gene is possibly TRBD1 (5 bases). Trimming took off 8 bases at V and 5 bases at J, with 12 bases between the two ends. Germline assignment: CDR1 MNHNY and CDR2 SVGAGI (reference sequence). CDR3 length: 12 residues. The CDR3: CASARDGYGYTF. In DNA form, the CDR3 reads TGTGCCAGCGCAAGGGACGGGTATGGCTACACCTTC.

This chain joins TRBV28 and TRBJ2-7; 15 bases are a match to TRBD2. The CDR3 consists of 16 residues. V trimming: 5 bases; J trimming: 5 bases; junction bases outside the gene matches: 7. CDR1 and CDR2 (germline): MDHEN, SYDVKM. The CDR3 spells CASSLGLAGGFNEQYF. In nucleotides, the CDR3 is TGTGCCAGCAGTCTCGGACTAGCGGGAGGGTTCAACGAGCAGTACTTC.

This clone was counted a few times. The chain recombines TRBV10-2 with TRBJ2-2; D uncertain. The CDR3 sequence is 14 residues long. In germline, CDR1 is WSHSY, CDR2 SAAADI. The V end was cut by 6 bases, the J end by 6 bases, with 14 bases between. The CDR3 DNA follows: TGCGCCAGCAGAAATAGTGGATCGGCCGGGGAGCTGTTTTTT. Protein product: CASRNSGSAGELFF.

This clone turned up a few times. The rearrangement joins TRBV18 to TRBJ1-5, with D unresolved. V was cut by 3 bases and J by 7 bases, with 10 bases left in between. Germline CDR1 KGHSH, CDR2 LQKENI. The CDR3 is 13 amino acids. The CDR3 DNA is TGTGCCAGCTCACCGATAAGGGAGCAGCCCCAGCATTTT. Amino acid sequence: CASSPIREQPQHF.

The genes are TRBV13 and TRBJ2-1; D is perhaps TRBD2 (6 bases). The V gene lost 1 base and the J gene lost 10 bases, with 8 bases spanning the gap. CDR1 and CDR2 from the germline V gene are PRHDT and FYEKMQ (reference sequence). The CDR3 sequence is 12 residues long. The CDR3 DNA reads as TGTGCCAGCAGCTTAGCGGGGAGGGAGCAGTTCTTC. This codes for CASSLAGREQFF.

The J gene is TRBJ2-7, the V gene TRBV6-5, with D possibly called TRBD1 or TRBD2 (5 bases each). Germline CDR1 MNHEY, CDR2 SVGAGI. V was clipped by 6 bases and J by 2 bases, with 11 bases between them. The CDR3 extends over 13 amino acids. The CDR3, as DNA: TGTGCCAGCAGCCGGGACCCAACCTACGAGCAGTACTTC. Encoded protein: CASSRDPTYEQYF.

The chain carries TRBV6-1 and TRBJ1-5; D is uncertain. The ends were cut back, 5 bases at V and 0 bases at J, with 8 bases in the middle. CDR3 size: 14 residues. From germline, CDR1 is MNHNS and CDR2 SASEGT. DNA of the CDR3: TGTGCCAGCAGTACAGAATATAGCAATCAGCCCCAGCATTTT. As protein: CASSTEYSNQPQHF.

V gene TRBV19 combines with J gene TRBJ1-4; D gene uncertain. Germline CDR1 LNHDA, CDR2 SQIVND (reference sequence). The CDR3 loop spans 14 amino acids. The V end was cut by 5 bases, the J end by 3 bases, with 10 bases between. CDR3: CASSARDPNEKLFF. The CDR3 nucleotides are TGTGCCAGTAGTGCCCGGGATCCTAATGAAAAACTGTTTTTT.

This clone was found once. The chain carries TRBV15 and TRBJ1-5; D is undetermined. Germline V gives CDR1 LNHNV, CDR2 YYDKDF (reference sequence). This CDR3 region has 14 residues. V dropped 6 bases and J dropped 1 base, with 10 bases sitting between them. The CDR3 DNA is TGTGCCACCAGGACCCTAGGGAGCAATCAGCCCCAGCATTTT. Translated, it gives CATRTLGSNQPQHF. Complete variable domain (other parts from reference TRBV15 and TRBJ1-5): DAMVIQNPRYQVTQFGKPVTLSCSQTLNHNVMYWYQQKSSQAPKLLFHYYDKDFNNEADTPDNFQSRRPNTSFCFLDIRSPGLGDTAMYLCATRTLGSNQPQHFGDGTRLSIL.

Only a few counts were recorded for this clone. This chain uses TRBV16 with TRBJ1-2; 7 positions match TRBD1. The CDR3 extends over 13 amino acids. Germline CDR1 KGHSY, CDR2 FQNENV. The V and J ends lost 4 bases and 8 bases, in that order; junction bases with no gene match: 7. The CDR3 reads CASSPPDREGYTF. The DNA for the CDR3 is TGTGCCAGCAGCCCCCCCGACAGGGAAGGCTACACCTTC.

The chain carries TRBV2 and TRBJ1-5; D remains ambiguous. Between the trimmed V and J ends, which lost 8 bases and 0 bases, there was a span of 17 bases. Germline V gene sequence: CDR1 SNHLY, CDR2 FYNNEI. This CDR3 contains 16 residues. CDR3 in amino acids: CASGGRGRRSNQPQHF. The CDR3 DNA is TGTGCCAGCGGAGGCCGAGGCAGGCGTAGCAATCAGCCCCAGCATTTT.

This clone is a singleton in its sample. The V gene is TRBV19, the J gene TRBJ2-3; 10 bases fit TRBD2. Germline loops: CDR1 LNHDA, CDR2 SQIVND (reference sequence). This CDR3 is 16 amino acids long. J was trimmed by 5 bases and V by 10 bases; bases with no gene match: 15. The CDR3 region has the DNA TGTGCCACCAAAATCACTAGCGGGAAAGGGGGAGATACGCAGTATTTT. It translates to CATKITSGKGGDTQYF. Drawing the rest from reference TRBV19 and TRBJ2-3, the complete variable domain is DGGITQSPKYLFRKEGQNVTLSCEQNLNHDAMYWYRQDPGQGLRLIYYSQIVNDFQKGDIAEGYSVSREKKESFPLTVTSAQKNPTAFYLCATKITSGKGGDTQYFGPGTRLTVL.